The 19 T cell receptor beta chains below come from one sample, sequenced in a study of Graves' ophthalmopathy and Graves' hyperthyroidism. The authors amplified TCR beta CDR3 regions from RNA transcripts. First-round RT-PCR with HTBI primers preceded a second-round multiplex PCR. TCRdb recomputed calls from the multiplex PCR reads with MiXCR, one row per CDR3 protein. The sample records around 1,200,000 distinct CDR3 sequences, less than 45% being singletons. The source material was peripheral blood or thyroid tissue (not recorded which). These receptor sequences come from an adult man with Graves' hyperthyroidism.

This clonotype was seen at least ten times. The chain combines TRBV6-5 with TRBJ1-6, with D perhaps matching TRBD1 (5 bases). Germline CDR1 and CDR2: MNHEY and SVGAGI. Trimming shortened V by 2 bases and J by 6 bases, and 8 bases separated the two germline ends. The CDR3 runs 14 residues. CDR3 residues: CASSYGAFNSPLHF. CDR3 coding DNA: TGTGCCAGCAGTTACGGGGCGTTTAATTCACCCCTCCACTTT.

This clonotype was counted many times. The chain combines TRBV24-1 with TRBJ2-7; perhaps TRBD2 as D (6 bases). The V end was cut by 4 bases, the J end by 3 bases, with 12 bases between. Germline CDR1 KGHDR, CDR2 SFDVKD. The CDR3 has 14 amino acids. The CDR3 bases are TGTGCCACCAGTGAGGGAGGATATGGCTACGAGCAGTACTTC. It is translated as CATSEGGYGYEQYF.

The genes are TRBV5-5 and TRBJ1-6; D is unresolved. Germline lookup yields CDR1 SGHKS and CDR2 YYEKEE (reference sequence). This CDR3 comprises 15 residues. Trimming took 4 bases from V and 8 from J, leaving 16 bases between them. The CDR3 region has the DNA TGTGCCAGCAGCCACTATGGGCCCGGGGATTCACCCCTCCACTTT. Translating gives CASSHYGPGDSPLHF.

As regards this clonotype: A read error may account for a junction end that differs from germline. V and J are TRBV6-5 and TRBJ1-2, with D possibly being TRBD1 (5 bases). The germline V gene has CDR1 MNHEY and CDR2 SVGAGI. This CDR3 region has 12 residues. The CDR3 spells CASTGAGRGYTF. The CDR3 DNA sequence: TGTGCGAGCACGGGAGCAGGGCGAGGCTACACCTTC.

V gene TRBV20-1 combines with J gene TRBJ2-5; D gene unclear. This CDR3 is built from 13 residues. V was trimmed by 0 bases and J by 1 base, leaving 6 bases between them. CDR1 is DFQATT and CDR2 is SNEGSKA in the germline V gene (reference sequence). The CDR3 DNA reads TGCAGTGCTAGAGAGAACAGCCAAGAGACCCAGTACTTC. Translation gives CSARENSQETQYF.

This clonotype was seen repeatedly, ten times or more. This sequence joins TRBV20-1 and TRBJ2-5; D remains unclear. The CDR3 extends over 11 amino acids. CDR1 is DFQATT and CDR2 is SNEGSKA in the germline V gene (reference sequence). Trimming left V 6 bases short and J 0 bases short, with 5 bases between. The CDR3 region is CSATHQETQYF. CDR3 coding DNA: TGCAGTGCCACTCACCAAGAGACCCAGTACTTC.

With regard to this clonotype: Sequence at one end of the junction differs from germline and may be a read error. The genes are TRBV24-1 and TRBJ1-5; D is undetermined. CDR1 and CDR2 (germline): KGHDR, SFDVKD. This CDR3 is 8 amino acids long. The CDR3 loop reads CATSDRNF. DNA for the CDR3: TGTGCCACCAGTGACCGGAATTTT.

Points on this clonotype: As the CDR3 is not closed by the conserved phenylalanine or tryptophan, this likely results from a read error. The V call is TRBV5-1, the J call TRBJ2-5; D unclear. This CDR3 has 13 amino acids. The germline V gene encodes CDR1 SGHRS and CDR2 YFSETQ. The CDR3 sequence: CASSYMGIETQYI. CDR3 DNA sequence: TGTGCCAGCAGTTACATGGGAATCGAGACCCAGTACATC.

This clonotype was recorded at least ten times. The chain carries TRBV6-5 and TRBJ1-2; D gene ambiguous. Per the germline V gene, CDR1 is MNHEY and CDR2 is SVGAGI. CDR3 length: 13 amino acids. Trimming pared 0 bases from V and 6 bases from J, leaving 8 bases between. For the CDR3, the DNA is TGTGCCAGCAGTTACTCGGCGCTGAATGGCTACACCTTC. Encoded protein: CASSYSALNGYTF.

This sequence joins TRBV11-2 and TRBJ1-6, with TRBD1 identical over 10 bases. CDR3 length equals 16 residues. Germline V gene lookup returns CDR1 SGHAT and CDR2 FQNNGV. The J segment lost 9 bases and the V segment lost 5 bases, leaving 10 bases of the junction unmatched. This CDR3 reads CASSTQTGGPSSPLHF. CDR3 nucleotide sequence: TGTGCCAGCAGCACCCAGACAGGGGGCCCCAGTTCACCCCTCCACTTT.

At least ten counts were recorded for this clonotype. This chain joins TRBV10-1 and TRBJ2-7; D possibly uses TRBD1 or TRBD2 (11 bases each). Germline lookup yields CDR1 WNHNN and CDR2 SYGVQD (reference sequence). V dropped 6 bases and J dropped 2 bases, with 26 bases sitting between them. The CDR3 is 18 amino acids. In nucleotides, the CDR3 is TGCGCCAGCAGGGGACAGGGGGTGACTAGCGGGATTACCTACGAGCAGTACTTC. As protein: CASRGQGVTSGITYEQYF.

This clonotype occurred a few times. The chain recombines TRBV6-5 with TRBJ1-1; D is unclear. V was pared by 6 bases and J by 1 base, with 12 bases between. The CDR3 totals 14 residues. Germline CDR1 reads MNHEY; CDR2 reads SVGAGI. The DNA of the CDR3 is TGTGCCAGCAGGATAAGCGAGCCGAACACTGAAGCTTTCTTT. This encodes CASRISEPNTEAFF.

The rearrangement joins TRBV14 to TRBJ2-7; D gene ambiguous. Between the trimmed V and J ends, which lost 5 bases and 3 bases, there was a span of 14 bases. The germline V gene has CDR1 SGHDN and CDR2 FVKESK. This CDR3 contains 14 residues. In DNA form, the CDR3 reads TGTGCCAGCAGCGCTCGGGTCGCAGGCTACGAGCAGTACTTC. Its protein product is CASSARVAGYEQYF.

Many counts were recorded for this clonotype. At one of its ends the junction is not consistent with the germline gene, which may arise from a read error. This chain uses TRBV7-9 with TRBJ2-7; no firm D call. This CDR3 region has 11 residues. Germline CDR1 reads SEHNR; CDR2 reads FQNEAQ (reference sequence). CDR3 in DNA: TGCGCCAGCAGTGTTGGCTACGAGCAGTACTTC. Protein sequence: CASSVGYEQYF.

The chain carries TRBV7-2 and TRBJ2-7; D gene unclear. Germline V gene sequence: CDR1 SGHTA, CDR2 FQGNSA. Trimming took 1 base from V and 3 from J, leaving 7 bases between them. The CDR3 has 13 amino acids. Written as DNA, the CDR3 is TGTGCCAGCAGCTTAGATGGCATCTACGAGCAGTACTTC. This codes for CASSLDGIYEQYF.

In its sample, this clonotype was seen a few times. This rearrangement joins TRBV5-8 to TRBJ2-7; 8 bases line up with TRBD1. This CDR3 region has 15 residues. V lost 4 bases and J lost 0; bases outside the gene matches: 6. Germline CDR1 is SGHTS and CDR2 is YDEGEE. CDR3 region: CASSMGQASSYEQYF. The CDR3 nucleotides read TGTGCCAGCAGCATGGGACAGGCGAGCTCCTACGAGCAGTACTTC.

With regard to this clonotype: Because the CDR3 is missing its conserved closing phenylalanine or tryptophan, this is likely a read error. J is TRBJ1-1 and V is TRBV7-8; TRBD1 agrees at 8 bases. Germline assignment: CDR1 SGHVS and CDR2 FQNEAQ. The CDR3 spans 16 residues. In DNA, the CDR3 is TGCGCCAGCAGCCAAGACAGGGGACAGGCATTAAGTGAAGCTTTCTCT. Its protein is CASSQDRGQALSEAFS.

The gene calls are TRBV4-3 and TRBJ2-5; 11 bases align to TRBD2. This CDR3 is built from 16 residues. V was clipped by 4 bases and J by 3 bases; unmatched bases: 7. CDR1 and CDR2 from the germline V gene are LGHNA and YSLEER. CDR3 nucleotide sequence: TGCGCCAGCAGCCCGTCGACTAGCGGGAATAAAGAGACCCAGTACTTC. Its translation: CASSPSTSGNKETQYF.

The chain recombines TRBV29-1 with TRBJ2-5; possibly TRBD2 for D (6 bases). CDR1 and CDR2 (germline): SQVTM, ANQGSEA. This CDR3 region has 13 residues. The V end lost 4 bases, the J end lost 7 bases, and 16 bases lay between the germline ends. The chain's CDR3 is CSVVGGTEGTQYF. The CDR3 DNA follows: TGCAGCGTTGTCGGAGGGACTGAGGGGACCCAGTACTTC.